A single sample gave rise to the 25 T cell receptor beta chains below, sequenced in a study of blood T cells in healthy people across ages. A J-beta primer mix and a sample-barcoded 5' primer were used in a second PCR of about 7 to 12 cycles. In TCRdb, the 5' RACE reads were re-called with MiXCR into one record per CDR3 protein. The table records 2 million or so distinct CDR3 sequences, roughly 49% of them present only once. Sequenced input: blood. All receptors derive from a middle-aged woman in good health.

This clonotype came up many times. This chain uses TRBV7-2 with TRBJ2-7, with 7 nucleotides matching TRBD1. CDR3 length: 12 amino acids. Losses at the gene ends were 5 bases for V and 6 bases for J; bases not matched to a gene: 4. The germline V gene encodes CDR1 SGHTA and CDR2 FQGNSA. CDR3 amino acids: CASSRQGSEQYF. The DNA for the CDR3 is TGTGCCAGCAGCCGACAGGGTTCCGAGCAGTACTTC.

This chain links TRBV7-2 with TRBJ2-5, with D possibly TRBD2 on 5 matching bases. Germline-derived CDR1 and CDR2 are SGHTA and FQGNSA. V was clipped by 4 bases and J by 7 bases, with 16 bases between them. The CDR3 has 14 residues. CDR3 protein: CASSSGLAPGTQYF. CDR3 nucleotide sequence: TGTGCCAGCAGCTCCGGACTGGCCCCGGGGACCCAGTACTTC.

The CDR3 spells CASSSRLARPETQYF. The CDR3, as DNA: TGTGCCAGCAGCTCCAGACTAGCTCGCCCAGAGACCCAGTACTTC. The chain is built from TRBV7-2 and TRBJ2-5, with 7 bases lining up with TRBD2. This CDR3 has 15 amino acids. J gave up 4 bases and V 4 bases, and 9 bases lay outside the gene matches. Germline loops: CDR1 SGHTA, CDR2 FQGNSA. Together with reference TRBV7-2 and TRBJ2-5, the CDR3 gives the full variable domain: GAGVSQSPSNKVTEKGKDVELRCDPISGHTALYWYRQSLGQGLEFLIYFQGNSAPDKSGLPSDRFSAERTGGSVSTLTIQRTQQEDSAVYLCASSSRLARPETQYFGPGTRLLVL.

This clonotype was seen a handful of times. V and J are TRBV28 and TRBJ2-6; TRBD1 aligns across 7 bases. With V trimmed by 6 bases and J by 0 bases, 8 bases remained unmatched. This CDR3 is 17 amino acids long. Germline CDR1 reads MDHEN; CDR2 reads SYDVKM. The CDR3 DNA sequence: TGTGCCAGCAGAGCCCGGACAGGTCGCTCTGGGGCCAACGTCCTGACTTTC. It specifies CASRARTGRSGANVLTF.

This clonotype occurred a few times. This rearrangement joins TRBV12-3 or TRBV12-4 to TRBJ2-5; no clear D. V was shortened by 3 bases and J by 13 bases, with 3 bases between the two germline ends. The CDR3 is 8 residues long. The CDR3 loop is CASSLGYF. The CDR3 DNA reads TGTGCCAGCAGTTTGGGGTACTTC.

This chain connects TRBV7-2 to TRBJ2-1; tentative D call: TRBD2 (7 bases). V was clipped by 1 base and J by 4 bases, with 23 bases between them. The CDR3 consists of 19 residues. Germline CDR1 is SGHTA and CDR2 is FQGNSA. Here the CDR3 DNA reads TGTGCCAGCAGCTTAGATGGGGGGTTGGCGGGGGCTAATTACAATGAGCAGTTCTTC. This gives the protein CASSLDGGLAGANYNEQFF.

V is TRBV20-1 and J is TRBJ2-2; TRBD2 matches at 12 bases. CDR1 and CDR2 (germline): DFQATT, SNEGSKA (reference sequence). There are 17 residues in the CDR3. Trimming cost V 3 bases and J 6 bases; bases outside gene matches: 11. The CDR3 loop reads CSASSSGGASLAGELFF. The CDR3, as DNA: TGCAGTGCTAGCTCTAGCGGGGGGGCTTCTTTGGCCGGGGAGCTGTTTTTT.

CDR3 bases: TGTGCCAGCAGCTTTCCAGGGGACTCACCCCTCCACTTT. Its translation is CASSFPGDSPLHF. The chain uses TRBV7-6 and TRBJ1-6; possibly TRBD1 for D (6 bases). V lost 3 bases and J lost 10, with 10 bases in between. Germline V gene lookup returns CDR1 SGHVS and CDR2 FNYEAQ. This CDR3 comprises 13 residues.

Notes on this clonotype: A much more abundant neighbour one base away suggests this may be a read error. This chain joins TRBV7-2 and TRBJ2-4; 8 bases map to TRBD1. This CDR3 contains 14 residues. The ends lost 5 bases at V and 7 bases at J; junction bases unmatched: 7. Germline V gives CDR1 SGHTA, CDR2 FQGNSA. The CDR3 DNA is TGTGCCAGCAGCGCTGCAGGGGGCCAGAACATTCAGTACTTC. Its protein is CASSAAGGQNIQYF. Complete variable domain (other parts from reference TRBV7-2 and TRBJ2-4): GAGVSQSPSNKVTEKGKDVELRCDPISGHTALYWYRQSLGQGLEFLIYFQGNSAPDKSGLPSDRFSAERTGGSVSTLTIQRTQQEDSAVYLCASSAAGGQNIQYFGAGTRLSVL.

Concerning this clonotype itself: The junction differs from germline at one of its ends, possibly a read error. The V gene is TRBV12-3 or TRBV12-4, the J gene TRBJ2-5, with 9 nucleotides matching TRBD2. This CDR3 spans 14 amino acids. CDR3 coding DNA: TGTGCCAGCAATTTAGCGGGGGCTACAGGGACCCAGTACTTC. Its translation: CASNLAGATGTQYF.

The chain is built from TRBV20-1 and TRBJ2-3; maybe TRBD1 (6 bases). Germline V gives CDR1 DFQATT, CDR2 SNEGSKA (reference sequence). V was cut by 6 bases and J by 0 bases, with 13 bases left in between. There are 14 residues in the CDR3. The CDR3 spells CSAATGPSTDTQYF. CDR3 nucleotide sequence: TGCAGTGCGGCAACAGGGCCTAGCACAGATACGCAGTATTTT.

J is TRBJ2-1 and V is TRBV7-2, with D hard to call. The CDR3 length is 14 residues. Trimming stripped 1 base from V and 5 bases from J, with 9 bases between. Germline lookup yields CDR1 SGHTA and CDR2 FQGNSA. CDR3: CASSLGKSNNEQFF. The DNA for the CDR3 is TGTGCCAGCAGCTTAGGTAAATCCAACAATGAGCAGTTCTTC.

This CDR3 is CASSHRGQGNWEQYF. DNA of the CDR3: TGTGCCAGCAGCCACCGAGGACAGGGGAATTGGGAGCAGTACTTC. The gene calls are TRBV13 and TRBJ2-7; TRBD1 matches at 9 bases. CDR1 and CDR2 (germline): PRHDT, FYEKMQ (reference sequence). J was trimmed by 7 bases and V by 5 bases; bases with no gene match: 12. This CDR3 is built from 15 residues.

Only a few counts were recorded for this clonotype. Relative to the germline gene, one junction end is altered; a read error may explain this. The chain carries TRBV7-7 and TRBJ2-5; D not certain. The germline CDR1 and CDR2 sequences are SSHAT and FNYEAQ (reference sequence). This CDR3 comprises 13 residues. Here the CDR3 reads CASSRSIRETQYF. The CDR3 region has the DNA TGTGCTAGCAGCCGTAGCATTCGAGAGACCCAGTACTTC.

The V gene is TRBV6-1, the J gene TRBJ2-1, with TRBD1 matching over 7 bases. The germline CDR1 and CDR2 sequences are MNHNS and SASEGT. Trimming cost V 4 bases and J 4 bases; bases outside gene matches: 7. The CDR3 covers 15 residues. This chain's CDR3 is CASSVGTVSYNEQFF. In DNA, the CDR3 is TGTGCCAGCAGTGTGGGGACAGTCTCGTACAATGAGCAGTTCTTC.

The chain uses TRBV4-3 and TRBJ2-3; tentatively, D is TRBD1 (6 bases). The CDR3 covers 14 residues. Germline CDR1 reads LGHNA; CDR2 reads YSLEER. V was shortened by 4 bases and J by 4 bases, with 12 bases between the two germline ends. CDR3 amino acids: CASSPVRQADTQYF. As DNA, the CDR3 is TGCGCCAGCAGCCCAGTTCGACAGGCAGATACGCAGTATTTT.

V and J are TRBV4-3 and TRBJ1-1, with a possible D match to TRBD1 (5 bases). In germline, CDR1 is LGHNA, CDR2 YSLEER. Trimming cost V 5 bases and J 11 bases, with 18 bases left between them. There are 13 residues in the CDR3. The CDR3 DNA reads TGCGCCAGCAGCTCAGACGGGACTGAAGTGGCTTTCTTT. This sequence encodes CASSSDGTEVAFF.

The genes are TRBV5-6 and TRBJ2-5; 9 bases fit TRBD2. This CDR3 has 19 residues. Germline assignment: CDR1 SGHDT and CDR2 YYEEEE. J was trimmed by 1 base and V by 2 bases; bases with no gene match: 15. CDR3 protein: CASSLFRGGGGPIQETQYF. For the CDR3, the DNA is TGTGCCAGCAGCTTATTCCGGGGCGGGGGGGGACCGATCCAAGAGACCCAGTACTTC.

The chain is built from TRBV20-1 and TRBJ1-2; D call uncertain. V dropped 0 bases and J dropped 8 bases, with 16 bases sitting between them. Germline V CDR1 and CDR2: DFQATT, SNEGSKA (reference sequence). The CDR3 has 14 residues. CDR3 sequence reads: CSARDFGSPFGYTF. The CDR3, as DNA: TGCAGTGCTAGAGATTTTGGGAGCCCGTTCGGCTACACCTTC.

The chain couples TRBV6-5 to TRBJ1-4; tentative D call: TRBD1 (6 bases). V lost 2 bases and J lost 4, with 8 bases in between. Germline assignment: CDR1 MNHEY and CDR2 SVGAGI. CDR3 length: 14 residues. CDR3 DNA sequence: TGTGCCAGCAGTTACGACAGGAATAATGAAAAACTGTTTTTT. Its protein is CASSYDRNNEKLFF.

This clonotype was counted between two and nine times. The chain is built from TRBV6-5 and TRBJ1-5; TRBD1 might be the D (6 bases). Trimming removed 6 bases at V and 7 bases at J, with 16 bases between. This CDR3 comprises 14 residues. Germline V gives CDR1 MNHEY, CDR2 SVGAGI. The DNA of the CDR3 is TGTGCCAGCAGACCCGCGGGGGGCGGGCAGCCCCAGCATTTT. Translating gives CASRPAGGGQPQHF.

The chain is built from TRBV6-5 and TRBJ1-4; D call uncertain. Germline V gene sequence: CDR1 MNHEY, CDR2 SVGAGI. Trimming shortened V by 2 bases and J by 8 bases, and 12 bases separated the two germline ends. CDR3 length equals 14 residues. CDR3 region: CASSYPGPEEKLFF. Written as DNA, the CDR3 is TGTGCCAGCAGTTACCCTGGGCCAGAGGAAAAACTGTTTTTT.

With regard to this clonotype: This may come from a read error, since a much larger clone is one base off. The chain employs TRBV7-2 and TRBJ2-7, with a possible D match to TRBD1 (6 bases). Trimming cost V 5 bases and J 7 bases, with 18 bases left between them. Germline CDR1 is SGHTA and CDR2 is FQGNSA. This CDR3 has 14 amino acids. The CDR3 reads CASSVYREMDEQYF. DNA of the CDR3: TGTGCCAGCAGCGTCTACAGGGAAATGGATGAGCAGTACTTC.

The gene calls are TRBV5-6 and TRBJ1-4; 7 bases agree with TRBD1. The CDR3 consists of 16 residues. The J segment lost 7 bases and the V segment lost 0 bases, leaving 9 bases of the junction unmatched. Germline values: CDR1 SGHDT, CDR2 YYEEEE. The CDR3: CASSLAGDRDPEKLFF. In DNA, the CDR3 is TGTGCCAGCAGCTTGGCGGGCGACAGGGACCCTGAAAAACTGTTTTTT.

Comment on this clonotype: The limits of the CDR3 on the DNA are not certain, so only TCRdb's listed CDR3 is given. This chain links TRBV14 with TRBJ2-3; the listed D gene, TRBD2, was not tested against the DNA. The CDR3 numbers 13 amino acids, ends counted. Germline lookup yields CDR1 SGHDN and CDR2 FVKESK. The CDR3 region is CASSQDVAGGADF.